The rows below give T cell receptor beta chains drawn from one sample of a study of T cells after somatic rescue of genetic block. The table came from immunoSEQ multiplex PCR; TCRdb's copy has only in-frame clones and leaves some out. The sample yields tens of thousands of clones, 90% to 96% seen once. Sequences were obtained from peripheral blood mononuclear cells (PBMCs). The receptors originated from a child younger than two. Each CDR3 is given with its conserved first and last residue. The D gene is left open where the match is weak. Size is omitted from some rows. Given values are once, few, many or a class for expanded clones.

j_call | d_call | v_call | clone_size | cdr3_nt | cdr3_aa
TRBJ1-1 | TRBD1 | TRBV7-9 | NA | TGTGCCAGCAGCTTAGGGACAGGGAACACTGAAGCTTTCTTT | CASSLGTGNTEAFF
TRBJ1-1 | TRBD1 | TRBV5-1 | NA | TGCGCCAGCAGCCTCCTCCAGACAGGGAAGAACACTGAAGCTTTCTTT | CASSLLQTGKNTEAFF
TRBJ2-7 | NA | TRBV25-1 | NA | TGTGCCAGCAGTGAATCCTGGGCGGGTCCGGGGCAGTACTTC | CASSESWAGPGQYF
TRBJ2-2 | NA | TRBV19 | NA | TGTGCCAGTAGTAAGCCTACCCGAGGCGGGGAGCTGTTTTTT | CASSKPTRGGELFF
TRBJ1-1 | NA | TRBV6-1 | once | TGTGCCAGCAGTGTGGTTCGGAACACTGAAGCTTTCTTT | CASSVVRNTEAFF
TRBJ2-7 | TRBD2 | TRBV6-1 | NA | TGTGCCAGCAGTGAAGGACTAGCGGGAGGCTACGAGCAGTACTTC | CASSEGLAGGYEQYF
TRBJ1-5 | NA | TRBV30 | NA | TGTGCCTGGAGTGTACTTGATCAGCCCCAGCATTTT | CAWSVLDQPQHF
TRBJ2-7 | NA | TRBV10-1 | NA | TGCGCCAGCAGTGATGGGGCATCCTACGAGCAGTACTTC | CASSDGASYEQYF
TRBJ1-1 | TRBD1 | TRBV18 | NA | TGTGCCAGCTCAAAAGGACAGGGCACTGAAGCTTTCTTT | CASSKGQGTEAFF
TRBJ1-4 | NA | TRBV5-1 | NA | TGCGCCAGCAGCTTGATAGGGGCAACTAATGAAAAACTGTTTTTT | CASSLIGATNEKLFF
TRBJ2-3 | TRBD1 | TRBV29-1 | NA | TGCAGCGTTGGACAGGGAACAGATACGCAGTATTTT | CSVGQGTDTQYF
TRBJ2-5 | TRBD1 | TRBV15 | NA | TGTGCCACCAGCAGAGATGGGACAGGGAGGGAGACCCAGTACTTC | CATSRDGTGRETQYF
TRBJ1-2 | NA | TRBV28 | NA | TGTGCCAGCAGTTTACAGGGCTATGGCTACACCTTC | CASSLQGYGYTF
TRBJ2-3 | NA | TRBV7-9 | NA | TGTGCCAGCAGCTCCTCAGGGGGGGCTAGCACAGATACGCAGTATTTT | CASSSSGGASTDTQYF
TRBJ1-5 | TRBD1 | TRBV5-6 | NA | TGTGCCAGCAGCTTAAGGAGGGTAAACAGGGGCGATCAGCCCCAGCATTTT | CASSLRRVNRGDQPQHF
TRBJ1-2 | TRBD1 | TRBV19 | NA | TGTGCCAGTAGTGAAACAGGGGGCGATGGCTACACCTTC | CASSETGGDGYTF
TRBJ2-6 | NA | TRBV28 | NA | TGTGCCAGCAGTTTATGGAGCGGCTCTGGGGCCAACGTCCTGACTTTC | CASSLWSGSGANVLTF
TRBJ2-5 | TRBD2 | TRBV6-5 | NA | TGTGCCAGCAGTTACTCTGGTAGCGGGGACCAAGAGACCCAGTACTTC | CASSYSGSGDQETQYF
TRBJ1-1 | NA | TRBV28 | NA | TGTGCCAGCAGCGGAACAGGGTTGAGAGCTTTCTTT | CASSGTGLRAFF
TRBJ2-7 | TRBD1 | TRBV7-9 | NA | TGTGCCAGCAGCTTATTTAGCGCAGGACAGGGGCCCACCTACGAGCAGTACTTC | CASSLFSAGQGPTYEQYF
TRBJ2-7 | NA | TRBV9 | NA | TGTGCCAGCAGCGACAGGGAGCAGTACTTC | CASSDREQYF
TRBJ2-3 | TRBD2 | TRBV5-1 | NA | TGCGCCAGCAGCTTGGTCCTAGCGGGGACTAGCACAGATACGCAGTATTTT | CASSLVLAGTSTDTQYF
TRBJ2-2 | TRBD2 | TRBV2 | NA | TGTGCCAGCAGTGAACCGGGGACTAGCGGGAGCACCGGGGAGCTGTTTTTT | CASSEPGTSGSTGELFF
TRBJ1-2 | NA | TRBV19 | NA | TGTGCCAGTAGTTCCCGGCGATATGGCTACACCTTC | CASSSRRYGYTF
TRBJ1-1 | NA | TRBV5-5 | NA | TGTGCCAGCAGCTTGCGGTCCGGGAACACTGAAGCTTTCTTT | CASSLRSGNTEAFF
TRBJ2-5 | TRBD2 | TRBV4-2 | NA | TGTGCCAGTACCCAACTAGCGGGAGGGGAAACGGAGACCCAGTACTTC | CASTQLAGGETETQYF
TRBJ1-2 | NA | TRBV6-5 | NA | TGTGCCAGCAGTTGGGGAGGGGGAGATGGCTACACCTTC | CASSWGGGDGYTF
TRBJ2-5 | TRBD1 | TRBV5-1 | NA | TGCGCCAGCAGCACGACAGGGGAAGAGACCCAGTACTTC | CASSTTGEETQYF
TRBJ2-3 | TRBD2 | TRBV5-1 | NA | TGCGCCAGCAGCTTGGGCGGGAGAGGGAGAGATACGCAGTATTTT | CASSLGGRGRDTQYF
TRBJ2-3 | TRBD2 | TRBV5-1 | NA | TGCGCCAGCAGCTTGGGCGGGAGCGTCCAGGGTACGCAGTATTTT | CASSLGGSVQGTQYF
TRBJ2-5 | NA | TRBV5-1 | once | TGCGCCAGCAGCTTGATGGCGGATCAAGAGACCCAGTACTTC | CASSLMADQETQYF
TRBJ2-5 | TRBD2 | TRBV4-2 | NA | TGTGCCAGCAGCCAACATATCACTAGCGGGAATCAAGAGACCCAGTACTTC | CASSQHITSGNQETQYF
TRBJ2-2 | NA | TRBV2 | NA | TGTGCCGGAGGCTCAAATTGGTGGGAGCTGTTTTTT | CAGGSNWWELFF
TRBJ2-7 | TRBD2 | TRBV5-4 | NA | TGTGCCAGCAGCACGGGACTAGCGGGCCACGAGCAGTACTTC | CASSTGLAGHEQYF
TRBJ1-5 | NA | TRBV28 | NA | TGTGCCAGCAGTTTTCTAGAGAATCAGCCCCAGCATTTT | CASSFLENQPQHF
TRBJ2-1 | TRBD2 | TRBV10-3 | NA | TGTGCCATCAGACTAGCGGCCTACAATGAGCAGTTCTTC | CAIRLAAYNEQFF
TRBJ2-1 | TRBD2 | TRBV5-4 | NA | TGTGCCAGCAGCCTCCATCCTAGCGGGAGTAGCAACAATGAGCAGTTCTTC | CASSLHPSGSSNNEQFF
TRBJ2-7 | NA | TRBV25-1 | NA | TGTGCCAGCAGTGAACCTGGGACTTTTGCCAACGAGCAGTACTTC | CASSEPGTFANEQYF
TRBJ1-1 | TRBD1 | TRBV4-1 | NA | TGCGCCAGCAGCCAGCTCTACCAGGGGGAGGCTGAAGCTTTCTTT | CASSQLYQGEAEAFF
TRBJ2-3 | TRBD2 | TRBV5-6 | once | TGTGCCAGCAGCTTTAGCGGGAGCCCTAGCACAGATACGCAGTATTTT | CASSFSGSPSTDTQYF
TRBJ2-2 | NA | TRBV27 | NA | TGTGCCAGCCGGGACCTAGGGGAGCTGTTTTTT | CASRDLGELFF
TRBJ1-2 | TRBD1 | TRBV2 | NA | TGTGCCAGCAGACGCCGGGACAGGGACTCTGGCTACACCTTC | CASRRRDRDSGYTF
TRBJ2-3 | TRBD2 | TRBV28 | NA | TGTGCCAGCAGACTAGCGGGAGGGACAGATACGCAGTATTTT | CASRLAGGTDTQYF
TRBJ2-1 | TRBD1 | TRBV18 | NA | TGTGCCAGCTCACTCACGACAGGGAACCATTACAATGAGCAGTTCTTC | CASSLTTGNHYNEQFF
TRBJ2-7 | TRBD2 | TRBV4-2 | NA | TGTGCCAGCAGCCAAGATATTAGCGGGAGGGCCTACGAGCAGTACTTC | CASSQDISGRAYEQYF
TRBJ2-1 | NA | TRBV6-1 | NA | TGTGCCAGCAGTTACAACAATGAGCAGTTCTTC | CASSYNNEQFF
TRBJ1-2 | NA | TRBV6-1 | NA | TGTGCCAGCAGTCCACCCGGCAGGGGATATGGCTACACCTTC | CASSPPGRGYGYTF
TRBJ2-7 | TRBD2 | TRBV10-2 | NA | TGCGCCACCCACCCTGGGACTAGCGGGAGGCGCGAGCAGTACTTC | CATHPGTSGRREQYF
TRBJ2-7 | TRBD1 | TRBV7-6 | NA | TGTGCCAGCAGCTTGTACAGGGGGCCTAACGAGCAGTACTTC | CASSLYRGPNEQYF
TRBJ2-2 | NA | TRBV15 | NA | TGTGCCACCAGCAGAGATCCCACAGGGGAGCTGTTTTTT | CATSRDPTGELFF